This TCR beta chain derives from a study of blood T cell repertoires in COVID-19 (TCRdb year 2020). Study-wide context: The collaborator samples originated in the United States, Italy and Spain and spanned the acute and convalescent phases of COVID-19. The material from the prospective study consisted of cDNA or gDNA derived from T cells, B-cell-depleted T cells, or PBMCs. Deeply sampled blood TCRbeta repertoires from subjects exposed to, actively infected with, or recovered from COVID-19 were included in the dataset. The repertoires were released in a freely available public database intended as a resource for research on the immune response to SARS-CoV-2. Samples came from the ongoing ImmuneRACE study (first 160 participants) plus 1,254 subjects from 6 global collaborators. A de-identified subject ID, COVID-19 status, age in years and sex were almost always included in the sample metadata. HLA class I and class II types, where available, came from metadata supplied by the sample provider rather than from assay-based typing. What the authors observed across the whole study: Clinical and demographic metadata were provided uncurated, with the amount varying by source and participant.

The junction shows trimming of 6 bases on V and 10 bases on J, and the gene matches do not reach 9 bases of it. The CDR3 has 13 amino acids, counting the end cysteine and phenylalanine. Of the read, only the CDR3 DNA is kept; its 39 bases are in frame from base 1. Enrolling through a virtual design, the prospective study's participants ranged in age from roughly 18 to 95 years and lived across about two dozen United States geographic areas. To assign participants to cohorts, the prospective study relied on clinical history that participants themselves reported in a screening survey and a study questionnaire. Exposed participants were defined as having been in contact with someone with a PCR-confirmed or clinician-diagnosed COVID-19 case within 2 weeks of study entry. Mobile phlebotomists in the prospective study collected whole blood, serum and a nasopharyngeal or oropharyngeal swab from every participant. Additional blood draws and questionnaires over an approximately two-month period could optionally be provided by prospective study participants. Prospective study blood samples were shipped either frozen or at room temperature before DNA extraction.

TCRbeta CDR3 regions were amplified from genomic DNA using the immunoSEQ Assay, a bias-controlled multiplex PCR. On the authors' methods: The number of nucleated cells in each sample was estimated by amplification of reference gene primers within the assay. To quantify the absolute abundance of each unique TCRbeta CDR3 rearrangement, sequence reads were collapsed and filtered. Productive Simpson clonality was computed per sample as the square root of Simpson's diversity index over productive rearrangements. TCRdb's version of the immuneACCESS table is confined to in-frame rearrangements and falls short of the full clone set. An unresolved V gene accounts for under half of the shortfall where checked; the remainder is of unknown origin. D and trimming were read from the DNA, whereas the V and J calls and clone size are those reported in that table. A total of a few hundred thousand clones appear in this sample, approximately 89% of them only once. Over 0.7% of the sample belongs to the ten largest clones.

As to this clone: Its specific antigen is unknown. Qualities for individual bases were not recorded, and no much larger clone is one base off.

This receptor chain uses TRBV12-3 or TRBV12-4 and TRBJ2-1; 7 junctional bases match TRBD2. The TCR was taken from a woman aged 40 to 50 who had been exposed to COVID-19. The specimen was PBMCs or T cells enriched from blood (not recorded which). The CDR3 sequence is CASRQSLATEQFF. The sequenced DNA: TGTGCCAGCAGACAATCACTAGCGACAGAGCAGTTCTTC.